The clone carrying this TCR beta chain was seen at least ten times. The antigen is unknown. Universal primer sites and UMIs were introduced during 5'RACE template-switching synthesis of TCR cDNA. Each CDR3 protein is one row after TCRdb ran MiXCR on the 5' RACE reads. The profile covers tens of thousands of distinct CDR3 sequences, with 7.4% appearing a single time and 36% taken by the ten largest. The data derive from a study of T cells after yellow fever vaccination. Regarding the study as a whole: Just a small share of clonotypes turned up in the CD4 compartment as well as the CD8 compartment. Booster sampling recovered most clones from primary vaccination (roughly 96% CD4, roughly 88% CD8).

This sequence was found in a young man who received the YFV17D yellow fever vaccine. The material was CD8+ T cells sorted from PBMCs, obtained 15 days after the yellow fever booster vaccination.

The CDR3 protein is CSARSGTENEKLFF. CDR3 nucleotides: TGCAGTGCCCGCTCCGGGACAGAAAATGAAAAACTGTTTTTT. The chain recombines TRBV20-1 with TRBJ1-4, with 7 bases aligning to TRBD1. The V gene end was trimmed by 6 bases and the J gene end by 5 bases; junction bases not matched to a gene: 9. Germline-derived CDR1 and CDR2 are DFQATT and SNEGSKA (reference sequence). This CDR3 is built from 14 residues.